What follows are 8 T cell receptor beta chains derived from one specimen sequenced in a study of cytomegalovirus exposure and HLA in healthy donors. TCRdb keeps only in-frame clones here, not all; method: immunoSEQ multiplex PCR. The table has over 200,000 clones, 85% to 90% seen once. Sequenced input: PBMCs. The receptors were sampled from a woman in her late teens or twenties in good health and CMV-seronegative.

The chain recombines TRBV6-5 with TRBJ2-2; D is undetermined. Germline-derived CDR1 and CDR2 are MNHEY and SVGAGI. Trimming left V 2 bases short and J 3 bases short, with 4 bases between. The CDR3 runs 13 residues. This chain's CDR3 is CASSYTDTGELFF. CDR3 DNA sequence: TGTGCCAGCAGTTACACGGACACCGGGGAGCTGTTTTTT.

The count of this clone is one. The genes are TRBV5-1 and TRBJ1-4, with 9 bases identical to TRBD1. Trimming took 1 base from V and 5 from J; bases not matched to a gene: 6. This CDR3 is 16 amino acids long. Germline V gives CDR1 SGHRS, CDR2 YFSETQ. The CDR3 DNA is TGCGCCAGCAGCTTGTATACAGGGGGCTCGAATGAAAAACTGTTTTTT. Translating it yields CASSLYTGGSNEKLFF.

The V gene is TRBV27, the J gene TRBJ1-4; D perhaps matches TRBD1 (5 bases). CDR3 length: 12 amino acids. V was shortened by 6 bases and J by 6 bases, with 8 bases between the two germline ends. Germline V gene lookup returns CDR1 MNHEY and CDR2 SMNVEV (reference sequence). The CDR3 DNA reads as TGTGCCAGCAGACGGGGGGATGAAAAACTGTTTTTT. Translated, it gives CASRRGDEKLFF.

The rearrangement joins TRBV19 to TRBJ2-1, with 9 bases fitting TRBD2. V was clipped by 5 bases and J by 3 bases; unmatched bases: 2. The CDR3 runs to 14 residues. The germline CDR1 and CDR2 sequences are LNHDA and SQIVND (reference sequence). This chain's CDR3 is CASSFSGGYNEQFF. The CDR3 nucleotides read TGTGCCAGTAGTTTTAGCGGGGGCTACAATGAGCAGTTCTTC.

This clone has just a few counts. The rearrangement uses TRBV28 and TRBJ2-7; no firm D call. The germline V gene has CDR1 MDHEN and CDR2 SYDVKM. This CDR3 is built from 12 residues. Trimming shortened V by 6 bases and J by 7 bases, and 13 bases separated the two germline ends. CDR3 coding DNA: TGTGCCAGCAGCCCCGGTGAGTGGGAGCAGTACTTC. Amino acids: CASSPGEWEQYF.

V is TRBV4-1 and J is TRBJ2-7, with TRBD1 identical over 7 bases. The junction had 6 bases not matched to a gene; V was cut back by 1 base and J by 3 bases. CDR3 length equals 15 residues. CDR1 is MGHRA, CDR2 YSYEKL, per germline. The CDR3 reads CASSQGTGRDYEQYF. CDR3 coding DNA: TGCGCCAGCAGCCAAGGGACAGGCAGGGACTACGAGCAGTACTTC.

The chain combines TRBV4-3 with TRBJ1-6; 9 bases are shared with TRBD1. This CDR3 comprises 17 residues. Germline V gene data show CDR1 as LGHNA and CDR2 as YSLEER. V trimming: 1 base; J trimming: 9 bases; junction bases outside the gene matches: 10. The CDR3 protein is CASSQAASGTGSSPLHF. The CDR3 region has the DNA TGCGCCAGCAGCCAAGCCGCTAGTGGGACAGGGAGTTCACCCCTCCACTTT.

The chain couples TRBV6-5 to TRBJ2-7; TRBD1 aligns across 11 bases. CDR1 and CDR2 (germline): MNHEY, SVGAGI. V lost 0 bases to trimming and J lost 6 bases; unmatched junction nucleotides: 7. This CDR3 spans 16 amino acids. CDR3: CASSYSGQGGGGEQYV. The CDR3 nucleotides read TGTGCCAGCAGTTACTCGGGACAGGGGGGAGGAGGCGAGCAGTACGTC.